This T cell receptor (beta chain) is drawn from a study of cytotoxic CD8 clonotypes in ibrutinib-treated CLL. Points from the study as a whole: Clonality increased with ibrutinib response but returned toward baseline at progression. Sampling times differed between sustained-remission and progressing patients.

Cryopreserved PBMCs were the source of around 1.8 micrograms of genomic DNA, which went to TCR beta libraries. A word on this clone: Its cognate antigen is unknown.

Data came from immunoSEQ multiplex PCR; TCRdb stores just in-frame clones and leaves some out. The sample holds under 50,000 clones, 68% seen once. This CDR3 is 14 amino acids long. Trimming cost V 1 base and J 9 bases, with 11 bases left between them. Germline loops: CDR1 SGHTS, CDR2 YDEGEE. This clonotype was obtained from a human donor with chronic lymphocytic leukemia. The gene calls are TRBV5-8 and TRBJ1-6; D ambiguous. This specimen was PBMCs, taken at disease progression, from a patient treated with ibrutinib. CDR3 nucleotides: TGTGCCAGCAGCTTGTTTAGGGCAGGTTCACCCCTCCACTTT. Translating gives CASSLFRAGSPLHF. The whole variable domain, remainder taken from reference TRBV5-8 and TRBJ1-6, is EAGVTQSPTHLIKTRGQQATLRCSPISGHTSVYWYQQALGLGLQFLLWYDEGEERNRGNFPPRFSGRQFPNYSSELNVNALELEDSALYLCASSLFRAGSPLHFGNGTRLTVT.